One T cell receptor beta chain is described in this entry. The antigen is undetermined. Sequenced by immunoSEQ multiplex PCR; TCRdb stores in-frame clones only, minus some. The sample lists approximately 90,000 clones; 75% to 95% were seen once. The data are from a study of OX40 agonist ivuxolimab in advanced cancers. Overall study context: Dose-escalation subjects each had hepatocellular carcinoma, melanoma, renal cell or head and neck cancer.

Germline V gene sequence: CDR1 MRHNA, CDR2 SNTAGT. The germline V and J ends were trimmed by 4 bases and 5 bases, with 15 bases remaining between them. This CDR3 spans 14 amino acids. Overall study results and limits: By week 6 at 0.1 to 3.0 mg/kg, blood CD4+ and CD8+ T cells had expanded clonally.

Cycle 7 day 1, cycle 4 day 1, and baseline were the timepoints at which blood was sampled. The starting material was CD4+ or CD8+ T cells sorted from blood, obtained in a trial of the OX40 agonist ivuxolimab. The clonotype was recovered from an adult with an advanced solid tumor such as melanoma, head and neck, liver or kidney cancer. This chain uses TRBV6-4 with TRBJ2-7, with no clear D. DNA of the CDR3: TGTGCCAGCAGTGCCCCCCCTCATGGTCACGAGCAGTACTTC. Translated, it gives CASSAPPHGHEQYF.